Listed below are T cell receptor beta chains from one sample, sequenced in a study of T cells after yellow fever vaccination. TCRdb re-derived calls from the 5' RACE reads in MiXCR, one entry per CDR3 protein. The sample carries approximately 450,000 distinct CDR3 sequences, around 20% recorded once. The specimen comprised PBMCs, sampled before the yellow fever booster vaccination. Receptors originate from a man younger than 35 who received the YFV17D yellow fever vaccine. Both conserved end residues are part of each CDR3. Fields, in order: D gene, V gene, J gene, clone size, CDR3 DNA, CDR3 protein. The D gene is left open where the match is weak. The size of a clone is reported for some rows only, either as once, few or many, or as a class for expanded clones.

>TRBD1|TRBV28|TRBJ2-1|few
TGTGCCAGCAGTTCCTGGACAGGGGGTTTCAATGAGCAGTTCTTC
CASSSWTGGFNEQFF
>NA|TRBV5-6|TRBJ1-2|few
TGTGCCAGCAGCTTCGGGCTAAATGGTTACACCTTC
CASSFGLNGYTF
>NA|TRBV7-2|TRBJ2-2|NA
TGTGCCAGCAGCTTAGACAAGGCGGTAGGCGGGGAGCTGTTTTTT
CASSLDKAVGGELFF
>NA|TRBV12-3/TRBV12-4|TRBJ2-3|NA
TGTGCCAGCAGTTTAGAGACGGCCGACTGGGGTACGCAGTATTTT
CASSLETADWGTQYF
>NA|TRBV29-1|TRBJ1-5|many
TGCAGCGTTGTTGTTGGGGGTCCCCAGCAGCCCCAGCATTTT
CSVVVGGPQQPQHF
>NA|TRBV12-3/TRBV12-4|TRBJ1-1|NA
TGTGCCAGCACACTTACAGGGAATAGGAACACTGAAGCTTTCTTT
CASTLTGNRNTEAFF
>NA|TRBV20-1|TRBJ1-5|few
TGCAGTGCGACAACAGGGCCTCGGAATCAGCCCCAGCATTTT
CSATTGPRNQPQHF
>NA|TRBV6-2/TRBV6-3|TRBJ1-5|few
TGTGCCAGCAGTTACCTCGTCGGGGCGGGTCAGCCCCAGCATTTT
CASSYLVGAGQPQHF
>NA|TRBV19|TRBJ1-3|NA
TGTGCCAGTAGTATCTATGCAGCAGGAAACACCATATATTTT
CASSIYAAGNTIYF
>TRBD1|TRBV20-1|TRBJ1-1|few
TGCAGTGCTAGACCCAGGGGGCGAACTGAAGCTTTCTTT
CSARPRGRTEAFF
>NA|TRBV20-1|TRBJ2-5|NA
TGCAGTGCTAGAGAAAAAACGGAGACCCAGTACTTC
CSAREKTETQYF
>TRBD1|TRBV6-6|TRBJ1-3|NA
TGTGCCAGCAGTTCCCCGGGACAGGCGGTATTATCTGGAAACACCATATATTTT
CASSSPGQAVLSGNTIYF
>NA|TRBV6-2/TRBV6-3|TRBJ1-1|many
TGTGCCAGCAGTCTGAGGAACACTGAAGCTTTCTTT
CASSLRNTEAFF
>TRBD2|TRBV12-3/TRBV12-4|TRBJ2-3|few
TGTGCCAGCAGTTCAAGCGGGGGGGCCGGGGCAGATACGCAGTATTTT
CASSSSGGAGADTQYF
>NA|TRBV11-2|TRBJ1-1|NA
TGTGCCAGCAGCTTCGACCCCTTTGAATCTGAAGCTTTCTTT
CASSFDPFESEAFF
>NA|TRBV13|TRBJ2-1|NA
TGTGCCAGCAGCCCCGCGTTGGAGACCTACAATGAGCAGTTCTTC
CASSPALETYNEQFF
>TRBD1|TRBV7-2|TRBJ1-5|few
TGTGCCAGCAGCTCGGACAGGGGGAGTCAGCCCCAGCATTTT
CASSSDRGSQPQHF
>NA|TRBV25-1|TRBJ2-2|few
TGTGCCAGCAGTAGATGGGGGGTTGCGAACACCGGGGAGCTGTTTTTT
CASSRWGVANTGELFF
>NA|TRBV2|TRBJ1-5|many
TGTGCCAGCAGTGAAGAGGCGGGGCCCCCGCCCCAGCATTTT
CASSEEAGPPPQHF
>NA|TRBV6-2/TRBV6-3|TRBJ2-7|NA
TGTGCCAGCAGTGATCCGGGCTACGAGCAGTACTTC
CASSDPGYEQYF
>NA|TRBV6-5|TRBJ2-5|NA
TGTGCCAGCAGTTACTCGCCAACTCCCCAAGAGACCCAGTACTTC
CASSYSPTPQETQYF
>NA|TRBV20-1|TRBJ1-5|NA
TGCAGTGCTGTGGACAACCAACAGCCCCAGCATTTT
CSAVDNQQPQHF
>NA|TRBV28|TRBJ1-4|few
TGTGCCACCCAGGCCAGGGAAGAAAAACTGTTTTTT
CATQAREEKLFF
>NA|TRBV7-9|TRBJ2-3|NA
TGTGCCAGCAGCTTCTATGCTAGCACAGATACGCAGTATTTT
CASSFYASTDTQYF
>NA|TRBV7-2|TRBJ2-7|NA
TGTGCCAGCAGCACTCTTTCAGGGTCCTACGAGCAGTACTTC
CASSTLSGSYEQYF
>NA|TRBV6-5|TRBJ1-2|NA
TGTGCCAGCAGTTACTCCGTCGGTGGCTACACCTTC
CASSYSVGGYTF
>TRBD2|TRBV5-1|TRBJ2-3|NA
TGCGCCAGCAGCGCCGGGGAGGGCCCAGATACGCAGTATTTT
CASSAGEGPDTQYF
>NA|TRBV4-1|TRBJ2-3|NA
TGCGCCAGCAGCCAAGAAAACACAGCAGATACGCAGTATTTT
CASSQENTADTQYF
>TRBD2|TRBV20-1|TRBJ2-5|few
TGCAGTGCCCTCGGGGGGGAAGAGACCCAGTACTTC
CSALGGEETQYF
>TRBD1|TRBV6-2/TRBV6-3|TRBJ2-1|few
TGTGCCAGCAGTCCCAGGACAGGGAGCTCCTACAATGAGCAGTTCTTC
CASSPRTGSSYNEQFF
>TRBD2|TRBV4-2|TRBJ2-5|NA
TGTGCCAGCAGCCAAGACCGGACTAGCGGGGGATATGGGGAGACCCAGTACTTC
CASSQDRTSGGYGETQYF
>NA|TRBV24-1|TRBJ1-6|NA
TGTGCCACCAGTGATCTATCGGGTTCACCCCTCCACTTT
CATSDLSGSPLHF
>NA|TRBV20-1|TRBJ2-1|many
TGCAGTGGCGTGGGGACATGGGATGAGCAGTTCTTC
CSGVGTWDEQFF